The subject of this entry is one T cell receptor beta chain. Its antigen remains unidentified. The entry originates in a study of cytomegalovirus exposure and HLA in healthy donors. Overall study results and limits: In vitro work confirmed that three CMV-associated chains recognize CMV antigens.

There are 15 residues in the CDR3. V dropped 1 base and J dropped 5; count of bases not matched to a gene: 7. Germline lookup yields CDR1 SGDLS and CDR2 YYNGEE. In the PCR, 60 Vbeta and 13 Jbeta primers were used. In the study's own analysis: As a later analysis found, there were 82 million or so unique TCR beta chains, of which some 9.9 million were shared. The table came from immunoSEQ multiplex PCR; TCRdb's copy has only in-frame clones and leaves some out. The V and J calls and the clone size are those of that table, but D and trimming were determined from the DNA. The repertoire includes about 170,000 clones, approximately 88% of them detected once, and 0.95% to 1.5% sits in the top ten.

The V and J genes are TRBV9 and TRBJ2-7; TRBD1 matches 9 bases. The source is a boy aged 2 to 10 in good health and CMV-seronegative. Sequencing was performed on PBMCs. The CDR3 region is CASSVTGTGYHEQYF. In DNA, the CDR3 is TGTGCCAGCAGCGTAACCGGGACAGGGTACCACGAGCAGTACTTC.